The TCR beta chain described here comes from a study of OX40 agonist ivuxolimab in advanced cancers. The overall study: Ivuxolimab, an antibody acting as an agonist of OX40 (CD134), was used to treat patients. Study-level findings and limits: Expanded clones were, on average, more numerous among CD8+ T cells than CD4+. With doses of 0.1 to 3.0 mg/kg, CD4+ and CD8+ blood T cells had undergone clonal expansion by week 6.

TCRdb keeps only in-frame clones here, not all; method: immunoSEQ multiplex PCR. The table includes 25,000 to 35,000 clones, roughly 84% detected once. Comments on this clone: Antigen: not known.

The V gene's germline CDR1 is SGHAT and CDR2 FQNNGV. The CDR3 has 13 amino acids. Deletions cut 0 bases from V and 7 bases from J, with 6 bases between. The sample in question was CD4+ or CD8+ T cells sorted from blood, obtained in a trial of the OX40 agonist ivuxolimab. The chain is built from TRBV11-2 and TRBJ2-2; D is unclear. The sequence derives from an adult with an advanced solid tumor such as melanoma, head and neck, liver or kidney cancer. CDR3 loop: CASSLEVGGELFF. CDR3 nucleotides: TGTGCCAGCAGCTTAGAAGTAGGCGGGGAGCTGTTTTTT.